The 2 T cell receptor beta chains listed next were all sequenced from one sample in a study of graft-versus-host responses after intestinal transplantation. Measured with immunoSEQ multiplex PCR; TCRdb has only the in-frame clones, and not every one. The sample lists more than 65,000 clones, about 92% seen once, with 1.3% in the top ten. Their antigens are not known. The sequencing here drew on unstimulated CD8+ T cells sorted from spleen or lymph node cells, taken before intestinal transplant. These receptors came from a human donor who received an intestinal transplant.

The chain links TRBV5-4 to TRBJ1-2; D uncertain. V dropped 3 bases and J dropped 2 bases, with 5 bases sitting between them. The CDR3 is 12 residues long. Germline V gene lookup returns CDR1 SGHNT and CDR2 YYREEE (reference sequence). CDR3 nucleotides: TGTGCCAGCAGCTCCGGGAACTATGGCTACACCTTC. This gives the protein CASSSGNYGYTF.

V gene TRBV9 combines with J gene TRBJ2-1; 8 bases are shared with TRBD2. From germline, CDR1 is SGDLS and CDR2 YYNGEE. The length of the CDR3 is 16 residues. Trimming at V came to 4 bases and at J to 3 bases, leaving 9 bases not matched to a gene. Here the CDR3 reads CASSPYTSGYYNEQFF. The DNA for the CDR3 is TGTGCCAGCAGCCCATATACTAGCGGCTACTACAATGAGCAGTTCTTC. Filled out from reference TRBV9 and TRBJ2-1, the complete variable domain reads DSGVTQTPKHLITATGQRVTLRCSPRSGDLSVYWYQQSLDQGLQFLIQYYNGEERAKGNILERFSAQQFPDLHSELNLSSLELGDSALYFCASSPYTSGYYNEQFFGPGTRLTVL.